The entry that follows covers one T cell receptor (beta chain) sequence. Which antigen it targets is not known. It has no much larger one-base neighbor in the sample; base qualities were not kept. The sample is drawn from a study of T cells in localized non-small cell lung cancer (dated by TCRdb to between 2020 and 2021). About the study as a whole: The study examined T cell repertoires in hundreds of patients with early-stage NSCLC and compared tumors with uninvolved tumor-adjacent lungs. All 240 or so NSCLC patients in the cohort were treatment-naive and had localized lung tumors that were resected. Of the NSCLC patients, around 140 were male and around 99 were female, and the mean age was approximately 64 years.

The cysteine opens and the phenylalanine closes a CDR3 of 17 amino acids. Just CDR3 DNA is preserved here, 51 bases in frame from base 1. Trimming removed 4 bases from V and 0 bases from J; the gene matches leave 12 bases unexplained. CDR1 SGHDN and CDR2 FVKESK were looked up in the germline V gene. At diagnosis, tumor, uninvolved tumor-adjacent lung and peripheral blood were collected and then preserved as a mix of FFPE and fresh-frozen material. For TCR repertoire profiling, blood samples were analyzed in the form of peripheral blood mononuclear cells. TCR beta CDR3 regions were sequenced from DNA using the immunoSEQ Assay. Concerning the study's data processing: To compute T cell density, TCR beta template counts were normalized to usable DNA, which was estimated by amplifying housekeeping genes. Richness was estimated using the preseqR package, with extrapolation to 400,000 templates for PBMC samples and to 120,000 templates for tissue samples. Clonality was defined as one minus Pielou's evenness. Tissue-enriched TCRs were identified through differential abundance testing performed on productive amino-acid clonotypes, with a minimum total count of 5 and an alpha of 0.1. Repertoire overlap between compartments was quantified with the Jaccard Index and Morisita Overlap Index. GLIPH clustered TCR beta CDR3s with public tetramer-defined viral CDR3s; viral motifs required at least three viral sequences plus V-gene enrichment. In its TCRdb copy, this immuneACCESS table keeps in-frame sequences only and misses some clones. Where compared with another copy, unresolved V genes explain less than half of these, and the others have no known cause. That table furnishes V, J and clone size, whereas the DNA furnished D and trimming. For this sample the table gives some 13,000 clones, of which about four fifths were detected only once. Approximately 19% of the sample lies in the top ten.

What the research found in general, with its limitations: A median of around 50 of the top 100 tumor clones turned up in the paired uninvolved adjacent lung, and about 28 of those clones also ranked among the top 100 of that same adjacent lung. Longer overall survival was associated with higher T cell density in blood, whereas shorter survival was associated with higher clonality in adjacent lung. Because the study design was exploratory, TCR variables were selected using unadjusted p-values without false-discovery rate correction. Multi-region tumor sequencing was not performed, so intratumor heterogeneity could not be excluded. The highest T cell clonality was observed in uninvolved tumor-adjacent lung, where clonality exceeded that of tumor, suggesting that antigenic responses were more focused in uninvolved tumor-adjacent lung.

The specimen was peripheral blood, collected before any cancer treatment. The sequence derives from a male donor at least 60 years old with stage I lung adenocarcinoma. The chain uses TRBV14 and TRBJ2-7, and 7 junction bases match TRBD2. The DNA reads as follows: TGTGCCAGCAGCCCCGCGGGGGAGAAAAGAGTCTCCTACGAGCAGTACTTC. It specifies CASSPAGEKRVSYEQYF.